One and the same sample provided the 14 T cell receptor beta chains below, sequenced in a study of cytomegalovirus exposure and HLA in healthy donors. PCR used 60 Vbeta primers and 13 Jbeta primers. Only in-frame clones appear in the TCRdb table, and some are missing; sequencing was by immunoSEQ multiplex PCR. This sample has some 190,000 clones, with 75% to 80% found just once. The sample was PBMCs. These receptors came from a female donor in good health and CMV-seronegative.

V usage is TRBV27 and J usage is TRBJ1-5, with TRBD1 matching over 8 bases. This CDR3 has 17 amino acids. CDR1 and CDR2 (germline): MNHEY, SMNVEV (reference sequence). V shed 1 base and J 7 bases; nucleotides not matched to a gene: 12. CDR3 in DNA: TGTGCCAGCAGTTTATGGGCAGGGGGCGCGTCGGGGCAGCCCCAGCATTTT. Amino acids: CASSLWAGGASGQPQHF.

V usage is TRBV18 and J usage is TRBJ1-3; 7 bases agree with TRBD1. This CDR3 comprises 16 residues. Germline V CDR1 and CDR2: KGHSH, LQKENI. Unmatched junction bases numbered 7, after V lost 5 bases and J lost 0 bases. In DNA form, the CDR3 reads TGTGCCAGCTCAGGTCCGGGACAGAACTCTGGAAACACCATATATTTT. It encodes CASSGPGQNSGNTIYF.

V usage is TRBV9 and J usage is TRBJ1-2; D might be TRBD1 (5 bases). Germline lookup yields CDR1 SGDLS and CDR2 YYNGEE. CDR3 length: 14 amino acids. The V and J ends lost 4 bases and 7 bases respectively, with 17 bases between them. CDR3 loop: CASSQSPRVGGYTF. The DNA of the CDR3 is TGTGCCAGCAGCCAATCCCCCAGGGTGGGTGGCTACACCTTC. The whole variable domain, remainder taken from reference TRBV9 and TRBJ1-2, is DSGVTQTPKHLITATGQRVTLRCSPRSGDLSVYWYQQSLDQGLQFLIQYYNGEERAKGNILERFSAQQFPDLHSELNLSSLELGDSALYFCASSQSPRVGGYTFGSGTRLTVV.

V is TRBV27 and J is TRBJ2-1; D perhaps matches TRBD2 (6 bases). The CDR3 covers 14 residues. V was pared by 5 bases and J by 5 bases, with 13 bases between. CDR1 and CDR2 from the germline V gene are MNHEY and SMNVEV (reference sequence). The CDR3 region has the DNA TGTGCCAGCAGTCCCCGGGACTTGCACAATGAGCAGTTCTTC. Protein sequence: CASSPRDLHNEQFF.

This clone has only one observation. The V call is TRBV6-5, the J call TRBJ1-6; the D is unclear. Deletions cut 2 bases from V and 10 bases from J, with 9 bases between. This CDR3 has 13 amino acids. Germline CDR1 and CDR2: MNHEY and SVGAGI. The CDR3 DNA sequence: TGTGCCAGCAGTTACGGTAGAGGATCACCCCTCCACTTT. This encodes CASSYGRGSPLHF.

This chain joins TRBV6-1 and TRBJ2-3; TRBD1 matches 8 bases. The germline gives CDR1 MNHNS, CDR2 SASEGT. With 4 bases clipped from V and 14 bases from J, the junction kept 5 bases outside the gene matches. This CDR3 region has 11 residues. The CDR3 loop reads CASSVGQGLYF. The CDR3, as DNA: TGTGCCAGCAGTGTCGGACAGGGTCTGTATTTT.

Written as DNA, the CDR3 is TGTGCCAGCAGTTCCCCCTCGCTAGCGGGAGTCGGTGGCACCGGGGAGCTGTTTTTT. It yields the protein CASSSPSLAGVGGTGELFF. The rearrangement links TRBV27 to TRBJ2-2; 10 bases map to TRBD2. V lost 4 bases, J lost 4 bases, and 15 bases stayed unmatched. The CDR3 has 19 residues. Germline loops: CDR1 MNHEY, CDR2 SMNVEV (reference sequence).

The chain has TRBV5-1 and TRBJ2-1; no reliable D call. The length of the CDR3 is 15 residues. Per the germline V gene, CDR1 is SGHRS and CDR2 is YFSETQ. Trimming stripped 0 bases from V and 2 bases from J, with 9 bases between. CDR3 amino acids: CASSLATMAYNEQFF. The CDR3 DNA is TGCGCCAGCAGCTTGGCCACAATGGCCTACAATGAGCAGTTCTTC.

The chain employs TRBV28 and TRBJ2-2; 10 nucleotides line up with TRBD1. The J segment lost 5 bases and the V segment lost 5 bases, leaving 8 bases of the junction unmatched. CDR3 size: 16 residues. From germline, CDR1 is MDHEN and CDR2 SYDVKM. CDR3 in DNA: TGTGCCAGCAGTCCCCTCAGACAGGGGGCAACCGGGGAGCTGTTTTTT. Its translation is CASSPLRQGATGELFF. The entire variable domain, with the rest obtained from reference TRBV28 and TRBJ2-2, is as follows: DVKVTQSSRYLVKRTGEKVFLECVQDMDHENMFWYRQDPGLGLRLIYFSYDVKMKEKGDIPEGYSVSREKKERFSLILESASTNQTSMYLCASSPLRQGATGELFFGEGSRLTVL.

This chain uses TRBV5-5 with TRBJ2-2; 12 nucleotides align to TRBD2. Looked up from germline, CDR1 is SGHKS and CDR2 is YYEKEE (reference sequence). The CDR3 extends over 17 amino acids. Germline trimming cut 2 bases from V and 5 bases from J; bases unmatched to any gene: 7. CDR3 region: CASSFRLAGAVTGELFF. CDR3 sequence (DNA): TGTGCCAGCAGCTTCCGACTAGCGGGAGCCGTAACCGGGGAGCTGTTTTTT.

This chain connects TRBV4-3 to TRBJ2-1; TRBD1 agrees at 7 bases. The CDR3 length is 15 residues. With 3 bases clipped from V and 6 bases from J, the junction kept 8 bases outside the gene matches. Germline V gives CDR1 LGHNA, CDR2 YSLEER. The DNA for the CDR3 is TGCGCCAGCAGCCACCAGACAGGGTATGGCAATGAGCAGTTCTTC. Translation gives CASSHQTGYGNEQFF.

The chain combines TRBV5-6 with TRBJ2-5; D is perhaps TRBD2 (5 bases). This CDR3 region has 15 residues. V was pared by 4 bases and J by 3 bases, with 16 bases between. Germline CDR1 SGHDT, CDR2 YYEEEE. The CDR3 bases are TGTGCCAGCAGCACGCGTTTGAGGGCCGAAGAGACCCAGTACTTC. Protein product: CASSTRLRAEETQYF.

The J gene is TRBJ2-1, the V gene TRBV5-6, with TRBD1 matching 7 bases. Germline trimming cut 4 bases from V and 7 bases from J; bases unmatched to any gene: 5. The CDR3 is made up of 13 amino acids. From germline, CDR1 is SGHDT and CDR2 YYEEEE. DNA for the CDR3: TGTGCCAGCAGCGAGGGGGCTGGAAATGAGCAGTTCTTC. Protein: CASSEGAGNEQFF.

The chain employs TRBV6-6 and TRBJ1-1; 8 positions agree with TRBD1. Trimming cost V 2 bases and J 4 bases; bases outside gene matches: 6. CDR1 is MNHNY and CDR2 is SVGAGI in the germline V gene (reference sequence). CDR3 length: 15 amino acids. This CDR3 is CASSYLDRGTTEAFF. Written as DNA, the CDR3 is TGTGCCAGCAGTTACCTCGACAGGGGTACCACTGAAGCTTTCTTT.